This record covers a single T cell receptor beta chain. Its target is unknown. Germline V gives CDR1 SGDLS, CDR2 YYNGEE. CDR3 length: 14 residues. V lost 4 bases and J lost 8, with 15 bases in between. Reverse transcription of all isolated RNA meant that expressed TCRB transcripts were sequenced. Only in-frame clones appear in the TCRdb table, and some are missing; sequencing was by immunoSEQ multiplex PCR. The sample lists roughly 350,000 clones, roughly 9.8% occurring once. This sample stems from a study of beta chain features in type 1 diabetes. Across the whole study: On cell yields, gender and age, patients and healthy donors were similar. Examination of sorted cells across all samples involved around 110 million cells.

Findings of the study overall: Moderate but significant shortening of TCRB CDR3s was recorded in all four CD4+ subsets from Type 1 diabetes patients.

This chain joins TRBV9 and TRBJ1-4, with D hard to call. This TCR derives from a man aged 25 to 40 with type 1 diabetes. The sequencing input was central memory CD4+ T cells from blood. The CDR3 loop reads CASSFKGVWEKLFF. The CDR3, as DNA: TGTGCCAGCAGCTTCAAGGGTGTCTGGGAAAAACTGTTTTTT. Combining the CDR3 with reference TRBV9 and TRBJ1-4 gives the whole variable domain DSGVTQTPKHLITATGQRVTLRCSPRSGDLSVYWYQQSLDQGLQFLIQYYNGEERAKGNILERFSAQQFPDLHSELNLSSLELGDSALYFCASSFKGVWEKLFFGSGTQLSVL.